This T cell receptor (beta chain) was recovered during a study of T cell changes during pregnancy in multiple sclerosis. Trimming removed 1 base from V and 2 bases from J, with 21 bases in between. CDR1 and CDR2 (germline): SGHVS, FQNEAQ. The CDR3 extends over 20 amino acids. Sequencing used immunoSEQ multiplex PCR; TCRdb keeps in-frame clones, though not all of them. The table records about 39,000 clones, about 91% of them present only once. The input for sequencing was CD4+ T cells from peripheral blood mononuclear cells, taken after pregnancy. The chain joins TRBV7-8 to TRBJ2-6; D may be TRBD2 (6 bases). This clonotype originated in a female donor in good health, enrolled as a control in a pregnancy study. The CDR3 region has the DNA TGTGCCAGCAGCTTAGGAGGACGCTACCCGGGGGTCCCTGGGGCCAACGTCCTGACTTTC. Its protein product is CASSLGGRYPGVPGANVLTF.